Listed below are T cell receptor beta chains from one sample, sequenced in a study of cytomegalovirus exposure and HLA in healthy donors. Profiled with immunoSEQ multiplex PCR; TCRdb holds only in-frame clones, not every one. This table has 150,000 to 200,000 clones, 75% to 90% appearing once. The sequenced sample was PBMCs. These receptors came from a woman aged 45-60 years in good health and CMV-seropositive. CDR3s leave out the opening cysteine and the closing phenylalanine or tryptophan. Each record gives: D gene, V gene, J gene, CDR3 protein. The D gene is left open where the match is weak.

d_gene: NA; v_gene: TRBV7-8; j_gene: TRBJ1-2; CDR3aa: ASSSDWTAYGYT
d_gene: NA; v_gene: TRBV15; j_gene: TRBJ2-3; CDR3aa: AIGQGITDTQY
d_gene: TRBD1; v_gene: TRBV19; j_gene: TRBJ2-3; CDR3aa: ASYGTGTGKDTQY
d_gene: TRBD1; v_gene: TRBV28; j_gene: TRBJ2-7; CDR3aa: ASSKETGLKQY
d_gene: TRBD2; v_gene: TRBV10-3; j_gene: TRBJ2-7; CDR3aa: AISESVTSGSAYEQY
d_gene: NA; v_gene: TRBV2; j_gene: TRBJ1-2; CDR3aa: ASSEDRLTSYT
d_gene: NA; v_gene: TRBV7-9; j_gene: TRBJ2-7; CDR3aa: SSNLGTEYEQY
d_gene: TRBD2; v_gene: TRBV19; j_gene: TRBJ2-7; CDR3aa: ASSTGTSASYEQY
d_gene: TRBD2; v_gene: TRBV5-4; j_gene: TRBJ2-5; CDR3aa: ASSLAAGEQY
d_gene: TRBD2; v_gene: TRBV6-5; j_gene: TRBJ2-1; CDR3aa: ASSYSSGNGGEQF
d_gene: TRBD1; v_gene: TRBV5-1; j_gene: TRBJ2-2; CDR3aa: ASSLQGALGTGELF
d_gene: TRBD2; v_gene: TRBV7-3; j_gene: TRBJ2-3; CDR3aa: ASSSGLAGDTQY
d_gene: TRBD2; v_gene: TRBV4-3; j_gene: TRBJ2-5; CDR3aa: ASSQGLAGGQETQY
d_gene: NA; v_gene: TRBV10-3; j_gene: TRBJ1-1; CDR3aa: AISGLRFGDTEAF
d_gene: NA; v_gene: TRBV5-4; j_gene: TRBJ1-1; CDR3aa: ASSPEAGRMAF
d_gene: TRBD1; v_gene: TRBV19; j_gene: TRBJ2-7; CDR3aa: ASSQQGALAYEQY
d_gene: NA; v_gene: TRBV2; j_gene: TRBJ2-2; CDR3aa: ASRYIAGELF
d_gene: TRBD1; v_gene: TRBV7-6; j_gene: TRBJ2-2; CDR3aa: ASSLALPGGTGELF
d_gene: NA; v_gene: TRBV28; j_gene: TRBJ1-3; CDR3aa: ASSGSPLNSGNTIY
d_gene: TRBD1; v_gene: TRBV7-9; j_gene: TRBJ2-7; CDR3aa: ASSGRKTGDPYEQY
d_gene: NA; v_gene: TRBV7-8; j_gene: TRBJ1-5; CDR3aa: ASSSLRTGQYSNQPQH
d_gene: TRBD1; v_gene: TRBV28; j_gene: TRBJ1-2; CDR3aa: ASSSGGDYGYT
d_gene: NA; v_gene: TRBV5-1; j_gene: TRBJ2-7; CDR3aa: ASSPAGSPSYEQY
d_gene: TRBD2; v_gene: TRBV2; j_gene: TRBJ2-2; CDR3aa: ASTVAGLRGTGELF
d_gene: NA; v_gene: TRBV7-2; j_gene: TRBJ2-1; CDR3aa: ASTTGFNEQF
d_gene: TRBD2; v_gene: TRBV5-1; j_gene: TRBJ2-7; CDR3aa: ASSISGSSYEQY
d_gene: TRBD1; v_gene: TRBV7-6; j_gene: TRBJ2-7; CDR3aa: ASSLRTGKADEQY
d_gene: NA; v_gene: TRBV28; j_gene: TRBJ2-5; CDR3aa: ASSIGQIKETQY